This entry is about one T cell receptor (beta chain). Assay used: immunoSEQ multiplex PCR; TCRdb lists only in-frame clones, some missing. The data contain 90,000 or so clones, around 80% of them singletons. The data derive from a study of PD-1 blockade in classical Hodgkin lymphoma. Per germline, CDR1 SGDLS and CDR2 YYNGEE. V was shortened by 3 bases and J by 2 bases, with 6 bases between the two germline ends. CDR3 length: 13 residues. Specified time point: cycle 4 day 1 (C4D1), after 5 to 7 weeks of nivolumab. All patients experienced relapse after autologous stem cell transplantation, and brentuximab vedotin exposure was variable.

The receptor's source is a human donor with classical Hodgkin lymphoma. The V gene is TRBV9, the J gene TRBJ2-4; the D gene is possibly TRBD1 (5 bases). This specimen consisted of peripheral blood mononuclear cells (PBMCs), obtained before the fourth cycle of nivolumab. As DNA, the CDR3 is TGTGCCAGCAGCGGGACAACCAAAAACATTCAGTACTTC. Protein: CASSGTTKNIQYF.